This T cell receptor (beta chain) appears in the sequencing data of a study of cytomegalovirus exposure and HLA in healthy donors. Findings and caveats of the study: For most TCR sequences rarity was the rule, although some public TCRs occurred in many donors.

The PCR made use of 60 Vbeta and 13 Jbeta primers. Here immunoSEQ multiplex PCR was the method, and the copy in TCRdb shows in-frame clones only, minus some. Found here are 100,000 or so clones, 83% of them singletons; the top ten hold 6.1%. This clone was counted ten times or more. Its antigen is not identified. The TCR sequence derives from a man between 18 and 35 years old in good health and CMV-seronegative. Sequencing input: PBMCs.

This CDR3 is CASSPGQGYQPQHF. The CDR3 DNA reads TGTGCCAGCAGTCCGGGACAGGGGTACCAGCCCCAGCATTTT. V and J are TRBV6-5 and TRBJ1-5; 10 positions agree with TRBD1. The germline CDR1 and CDR2 sequences are MNHEY and SVGAGI. Germline trimming cut 5 bases from V and 7 bases from J; bases unmatched to any gene: 5. The CDR3 extends over 14 amino acids.